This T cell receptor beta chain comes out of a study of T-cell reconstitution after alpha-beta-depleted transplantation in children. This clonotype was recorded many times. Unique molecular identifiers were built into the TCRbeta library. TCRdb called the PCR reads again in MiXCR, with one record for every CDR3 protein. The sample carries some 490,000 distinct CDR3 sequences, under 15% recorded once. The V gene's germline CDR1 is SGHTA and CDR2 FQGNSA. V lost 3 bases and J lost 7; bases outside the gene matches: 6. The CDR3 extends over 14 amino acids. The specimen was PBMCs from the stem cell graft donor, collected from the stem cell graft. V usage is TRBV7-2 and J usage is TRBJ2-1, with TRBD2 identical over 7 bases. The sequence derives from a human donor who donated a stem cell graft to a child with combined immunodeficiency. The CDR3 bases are TGTGCCAGCAGCTTTGGCGGGAGCTTAAATGAGCAGTTCTTC. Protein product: CASSFGGSLNEQFF.